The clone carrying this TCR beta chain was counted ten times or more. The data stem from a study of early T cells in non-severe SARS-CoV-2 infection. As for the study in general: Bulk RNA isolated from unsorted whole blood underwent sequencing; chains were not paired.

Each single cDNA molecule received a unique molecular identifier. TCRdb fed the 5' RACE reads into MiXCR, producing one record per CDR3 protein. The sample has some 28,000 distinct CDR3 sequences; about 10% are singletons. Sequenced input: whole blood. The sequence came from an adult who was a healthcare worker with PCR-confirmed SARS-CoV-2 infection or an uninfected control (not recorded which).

CDR3 DNA: TGTGCCAGCAGCTTGGGGACAGGGGCTCCCAATCAGCCCCAGCATTTT. Translated: CASSLGTGAPNQPQHF. The chain employs TRBV5-6 and TRBJ1-5; TRBD1 agrees at 9 bases. V was pared by 0 bases and J by 3 bases, with 4 bases of the junction left unmatched. The length of the CDR3 is 16 residues. Germline V gives CDR1 SGHDT, CDR2 YYEEEE. Variable domain in full (rest from reference TRBV5-6 and TRBJ1-5): DAGVTQSPTHLIKTRGQQVTLRCSPKSGHDTVSWYQQALGQGPQFIFQYYEEEERQRGNFPDRFSGHQFPNYSSELNVNALLLGDSALYLCASSLGTGAPNQPQHFGDGTRLSIL.